The present T cell receptor (beta chain) was sequenced within a study of shared clonotypes between healthy human individuals (dated by TCRdb to the early 2020s). General notes on the study: The cohort comprised a couple of women and a few men aged 18 to 49 years. Blood TCR repertoires of roughly five healthy adults were deeply sequenced to estimate repertoire size and the extent of clonotype sharing between individuals. Between about 0.85 and 8.9 billion PBMCs per donor were obtained by leukapheresis. To increase sequencing depth and limit assay-specific biases, different laboratories used diverse techniques to prepare libraries and sequence TCR repertoires.

The table lists this clone with a few counts. It lacks a known antigen. Nothing much larger sits one base from this clone, and base qualities are not available. The donors were healthy, HIV-negative adults with no recently reported acute infections or vaccinations. Only Caucasian adults living in Nashville, Tennessee, USA were represented among the donors. For unsorted samples, 75 million to 90 million PBMCs were counted and genomic DNA was extracted with the QIAamp DNA Blood Mini kit. Blood was obtained by leukapheresis, after which PBMCs were separated by Ficoll-Histopaque density gradient centrifugation and cryopreserved in liquid nitrogen vapor phase. Broader findings and caveats from the paper: Because the study included only a small number of donors, the genetic and exposure-history diversity represented was limited. Based on pairwise subsampling, the degree of clonotype sharing among donors was expected to be affected by sequencing depth. Sampling was limited to blood, and TCR repertoires in tissue likely differ from TCR repertoires in blood.

From its cysteine to its phenylalanine, the CDR3 spans 11 amino acids. The read is trimmed to its CDR3 DNA, 33 bases read in frame from base 1. CDR1 and CDR2 (SQVTM, ANQGSEA) derive from the germline V gene. V is cut by 5 bases and J by 5 bases, and the space between the germline ends is 10 bases. TCR CDR3 regions were amplified from genomic DNA by multiplex PCR using the deep immunoSEQ assay. Extracted genomic DNA from each cell subset was distributed evenly across all wells of several immunoSEQ 96-well plates, and each plate was treated as a replicate. Each replicate PCR for unsorted PBMC received about 310 ng genomic DNA, equal to 30,000 or so T cell genomes. Ten immunoSEQ deep assay plates were used to sequence unsorted PBMC genomic DNA. The purified libraries were quantified using a Qubit 3.0 fluorometer, sized with a Bioanalyzer 2100, and then quantified again using the KAPA Library Quantification kit. Every immunoSEQ 96-well plate was sequenced on a dedicated single-read 150-cycle Illumina NextSeq 550 flow cell. The original pipeline was this. Because only junctional sequences without quality scores were contained in the immunoSEQ output, filtering matching that applied to full-length reads could not be performed. To assign V/J genes and CDR3, sequences were annotated using PyIR, a Python wrapper for IgBLAST v1.9, with IMGT germline references. Reads with weak V/J assignments (E-value above 1e-6), missing CDR3, stop codons, out-of-frame junctions, or ambiguous translated residues were removed. V3J clonotypes were defined as sequences sharing an identical inferred V gene, J gene, and CDR3 amino acid sequence. Percentage overlap between repertoires was calculated by dividing the number of shared unique clonotypes by the size of the smaller repertoire. Repertoire richness was assessed with RTK rarefaction, the Chao1 estimator, and Recon v2.1 estimates of unobserved clonotypes. Drawn from immuneACCESS, this table holds only the in-frame rearrangements with V and J called that TCRdb kept. Clones are partly lost; checked studies trace under half to an unresolved V gene and leave the rest unexplained. From that table come the V and J calls and clone size; the DNA was used to work out D and trimming. This sample has 550,000 to 600,000 clones in its table, and roughly 72% of those were observed once. The top ten constitute around 12% of the sample.

Input material: PBMCs. The sequence is built from TRBV29-1 and TRBJ2-7, with no D gene named confidently. The TCR comes from a woman between 40 and 50 years old in good health. Some clones in this sample may be carry-over from other donors' samples. The CDR3 in this case is CSVTGYNEQYF. The nucleotide sequence reads as follows: TGCAGCGTTACCGGGTACAACGAGCAGTACTTC.